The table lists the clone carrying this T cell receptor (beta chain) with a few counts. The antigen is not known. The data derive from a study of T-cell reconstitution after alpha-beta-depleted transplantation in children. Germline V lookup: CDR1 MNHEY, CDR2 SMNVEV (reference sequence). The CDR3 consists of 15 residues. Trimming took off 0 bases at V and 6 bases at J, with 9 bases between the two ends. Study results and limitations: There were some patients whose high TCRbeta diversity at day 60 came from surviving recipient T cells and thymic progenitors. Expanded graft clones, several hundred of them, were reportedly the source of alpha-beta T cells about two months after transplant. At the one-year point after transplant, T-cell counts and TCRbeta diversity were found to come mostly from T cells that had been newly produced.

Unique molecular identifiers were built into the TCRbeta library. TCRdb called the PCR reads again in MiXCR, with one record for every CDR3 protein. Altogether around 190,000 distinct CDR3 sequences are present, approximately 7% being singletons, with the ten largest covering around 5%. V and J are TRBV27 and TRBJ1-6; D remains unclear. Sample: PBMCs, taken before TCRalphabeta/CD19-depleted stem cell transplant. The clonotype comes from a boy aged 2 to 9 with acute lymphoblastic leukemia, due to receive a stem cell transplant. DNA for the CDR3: TGTGCCAGCAGTTTATCTCGGACCCTTAATTCACCCCTCCACTTT. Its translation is CASSLSRTLNSPLHF.